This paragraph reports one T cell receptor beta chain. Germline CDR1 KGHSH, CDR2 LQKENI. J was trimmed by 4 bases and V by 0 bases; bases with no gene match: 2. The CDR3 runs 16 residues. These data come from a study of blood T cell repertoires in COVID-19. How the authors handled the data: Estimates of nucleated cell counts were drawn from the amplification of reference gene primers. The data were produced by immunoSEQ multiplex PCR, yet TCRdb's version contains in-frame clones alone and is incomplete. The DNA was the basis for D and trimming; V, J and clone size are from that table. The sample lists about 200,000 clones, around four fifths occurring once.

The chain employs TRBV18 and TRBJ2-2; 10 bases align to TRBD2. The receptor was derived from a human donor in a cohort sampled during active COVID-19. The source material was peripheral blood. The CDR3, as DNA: TGTGCCAGCTCACCACCTGAGCGGGGGGGCACCGGGGAGCTGTTTTTT. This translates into CASSPPERGGTGELFF.